The 20 T cell receptor beta chains reported below all come from one sample, sequenced in a study of identical twins (dated by TCRdb to the mid-2010s). The library was produced with 5' RACE. The sample was run on an Illumina HiSeq 2000. Starting from the raw public reads, TCRdb applied fastp trimming at Q25, assembled clones with MiXCR and retained in-frame beta chains. All rows with the same CDR3 protein become a single entry with the most common DNA and genes. The sample table shows about 700,000 distinct CDR3 sequences, and around 6% are seen once. Around 1.9% of the sample comes from the top ten. Specimen: naive T cells sorted from blood. The cell subset or site label for this specimen denotes: cells isolated with a human naive T-cell isolation kit. These receptors came from a man between 18 and 29 years old in good health.

In its sample, this clonotype was seen many times. For the CDR3, the DNA is TGTGCCAGCAGCTTATTGGAGGGGCTGAGAACAGATACGCAGTATTTT. This gives the protein CASSLLEGLRTDTQYF. The V and J genes are TRBV7-2 and TRBJ2-3; weak D call: TRBD2 (6 bases). The CDR3 is made up of 16 amino acids. The V and J ends lost 2 bases and 3 bases respectively, with 15 bases between them. Germline CDR1 SGHTA, CDR2 FQGNSA.

This clonotype has a handful of counts. The chain carries TRBV4-2 and TRBJ2-7; TRBD1 aligns across 9 bases. Trimming took 1 base from V and 4 from J; bases not matched to a gene: 8. Germline assignment: CDR1 LGHNA and CDR2 YNFKEQ. This CDR3 is built from 16 residues. The CDR3 region is CASSQGLDRGQYEQYF. The CDR3 bases are TGTGCCAGCAGCCAAGGGTTGGACAGGGGCCAATACGAGCAGTACTTC.

This clonotype was counted only a few times. The genes are TRBV6-5 and TRBJ2-7; weak D call: TRBD2 (5 bases). CDR3 length: 13 residues. The germline V gene has CDR1 MNHEY and CDR2 SVGAGI. V dropped 6 bases and J dropped 3 bases, with 12 bases sitting between them. CDR3 sequence: CASSYTGDYEQYV. Written as DNA, the CDR3 is TGTGCCAGCAGCTACACCGGGGACTACGAGCAGTACGTC.

CDR3 in amino acids: CASSDAGAGANVLTF. The DNA for the CDR3 is TGTGCCAGCAGTGATGCGGGAGCTGGGGCCAACGTCCTGACTTTC. The chain recombines TRBV6-4 with TRBJ2-6, with 7 bases lining up with TRBD2. The CDR3 runs 15 residues. The V segment lost 3 bases and the J segment 2 bases; nucleotides outside the gene matches: 1. Germline V gene data show CDR1 as MRHNA and CDR2 as SNTAGT.

Many counts were recorded for this clonotype. The chain links TRBV4-2 to TRBJ1-1, with D hard to call. This CDR3 region has 13 residues. V was trimmed by 0 bases and J by 5 bases, leaving 7 bases between them. Germline V gene sequence: CDR1 LGHNA, CDR2 YNFKEQ. CDR3 sequence: CASSQETRTEAFF. In DNA form, the CDR3 reads TGTGCCAGCAGCCAAGAAACCCGGACTGAAGCTTTCTTT.

This clonotype was recorded at least ten times. The CDR3 DNA follows: TGTGCCAGCAGCTTTATCCAAGAGACCCAGTACTTC. Encoded protein: CASSFIQETQYF. The chain combines TRBV7-8 with TRBJ2-5; D remains unclear. There are 12 residues in the CDR3. The germline V gene encodes CDR1 SGHVS and CDR2 FQNEAQ. V lost 3 bases and J lost 1, with 3 bases in between.

A remark on this clonotype: This may come from a read error, since a much larger clone is one base off. This chain connects TRBV7-9 to TRBJ2-7; D is ambiguous. The germline gives CDR1 SEHNR, CDR2 FQNEAQ (reference sequence). CDR3 length: 11 amino acids. In DNA form, the CDR3 reads TGTGCCAGCATCTTATCCAGCGAGCAGTACTTC. Translated, it gives CASILSSEQYF.

This clonotype was seen only a few times. The chain uses TRBV20-1 and TRBJ2-2, with D perhaps TRBD1 or TRBD2 (5 bases each). Germline V gene lookup returns CDR1 DFQATT and CDR2 SNEGSKA (reference sequence). V lost 2 bases and J lost 6, with 10 bases in between. This CDR3 spans 13 amino acids. CDR3 protein: CSARRQGAGELFF. The CDR3 coding sequence is TGCAGTGCTAGAAGGCAGGGAGCCGGGGAGCTGTTTTTT.

This clonotype was recorded at least ten times. The chain joins TRBV20-1 to TRBJ2-7; 7 nucleotides align to TRBD1. This CDR3 contains 13 residues. Per the germline V gene, CDR1 is DFQATT and CDR2 is SNEGSKA (reference sequence). Trimming took 3 bases from V and 2 from J; bases not matched to a gene: 4. DNA for the CDR3: TGCAGTGCTAGGAGGACAGGAACCTACGAGCAGTACTTC. Encoded protein: CSARRTGTYEQYF.

This clonotype showed up just a few times. J is TRBJ2-2 and V is TRBV5-1; 9 bases align to TRBD1. CDR1 and CDR2 from the germline V gene are SGHRS and YFSETQ. Losses at the gene ends were 0 bases for V and 7 bases for J; bases not matched to a gene: 10. This CDR3 comprises 17 residues. Here the CDR3 reads CASSLDLLGQGSGELFF. In nucleotides, the CDR3 is TGCGCCAGCAGCTTGGATTTGTTGGGACAGGGAAGCGGGGAGCTGTTTTTT.

This clonotype was observed a handful of times. This rearrangement joins TRBV6-2 or TRBV6-3 to TRBJ2-6; D not certain. V was clipped by 7 bases and J by 0 bases, with 13 bases between them. The CDR3 runs 16 residues. Germline loops: CDR1 MNHEY, CDR2 SVGEGT. The CDR3 is CASTSLVSSGANVLTF. Here the CDR3 DNA reads TGTGCCAGCACCTCGTTAGTCTCCTCTGGGGCCAACGTCCTGACTTTC.

Ten or more counts support this clonotype. One end of the junction fails to match germline, which may point to a read error. The chain links TRBV7-9 to TRBJ2-2; a weak D match, TRBD2 (6 bases). This CDR3 comprises 15 residues. Germline lookup yields CDR1 SEHNR and CDR2 FQNEAQ (reference sequence). This chain's CDR3 is CASSFSGSNTGELFF. Here the CDR3 DNA reads TGCGCCAGCAGCTTTAGCGGCTCGAACACCGGGGAGCTGTTTTTT. Together with reference TRBV7-9 and TRBJ2-2, the CDR3 gives the full variable domain: DTGVSQNPRHKITKRGQNVTFRCDPISEHNRLYWYRQTLGQGPEFLTYFQNEAQLEKSRLLSDRFSAERPKGSFSTLEIQRTEQGDSAMYLCASSFSGSNTGELFFGEGSRLTVL.

The sample holds a few counts of this clonotype. The genes are TRBV19 and TRBJ2-1, with D possibly being TRBD1 (5 bases). This CDR3 comprises 13 residues. The germline gives CDR1 LNHDA, CDR2 SQIVND (reference sequence). Trimming took 3 bases from V and 5 from J, leaving 8 bases between them. Here the CDR3 DNA reads TGTGCCAGTAGTATGGGCAGGGACAATGAGCAGTTCTTC. This gives the protein CASSMGRDNEQFF.

This chain uses TRBV4-3 with TRBJ2-7, with a weak D call TRBD2 (6 bases). This CDR3 is built from 14 residues. The V end lost 1 base, the J end lost 6 bases, and 13 bases lay between the germline ends. Germline lookup yields CDR1 LGHNA and CDR2 YSLEER. In DNA, the CDR3 is TGCGCCAGCAGCCAAGGGTTGGCGCGGGGCGAGCAGTACTTC. This encodes CASSQGLARGEQYF.

This sequence joins TRBV7-9 and TRBJ1-4; no firm D call. Germline CDR1 is SEHNR and CDR2 is FQNEAQ (reference sequence). The CDR3 has 13 amino acids. Trimming took off 5 bases at V and 6 bases at J, with 10 bases between the two ends. The CDR3 DNA sequence: TGTGCCAGCAGCAGCGGGGTCTATGAAAAACTGTTTTTT. It codes for CASSSGVYEKLFF.

The rearrangement links TRBV6-1 to TRBJ2-4; D gene uncertain. The CDR3 has 13 amino acids. CDR1 is MNHNS and CDR2 is SASEGT in the germline V gene. Trimming shortened V by 6 bases and J by 0 bases, and 6 bases separated the two germline ends. The CDR3 reads CASRETAKNIQYF. As DNA, the CDR3 is TGTGCCAGCAGGGAGACAGCCAAAAACATTCAGTACTTC.

This clonotype was seen only a few times. This chain joins TRBV12-3 or TRBV12-4 and TRBJ2-6; TRBD1 aligns across 9 bases. The CDR3 has 16 amino acids. J was trimmed by 0 bases and V by 7 bases; bases with no gene match: 4. The CDR3 bases are TGTGCCAGCACTACAGGGGGCCGCTCTGGGGCCAACGTCCTGACTTTC. Its translation is CASTTGGRSGANVLTF.

This clonotype came up a few times. The chain joins TRBV12-3 or TRBV12-4 to TRBJ2-5; D not certain. This CDR3 has 13 residues. V lost 6 bases and J lost 3, with 11 bases in between. The CDR3 region is CASSSRTKETQYF. The DNA for the CDR3 is TGTGCCAGCAGCTCCAGGACGAAAGAGACCCAGTACTTC.

This clonotype was recorded many times. The V call is TRBV20-1, the J call TRBJ2-4; 9 bases align to TRBD1. CDR3 length equals 18 residues. Trimming removed 6 bases from V and 0 bases from J; junction bases left unmatched: 15. Germline V gene data show CDR1 as DFQATT and CDR2 as SNEGSKA (reference sequence). The DNA of the CDR3 is TGCAGTGCCCTACCGGGACAGGGCCCAGGGCTAGCCAAAAACATTCAGTACTTC. This gives the protein CSALPGQGPGLAKNIQYF.

V gene TRBV28 combines with J gene TRBJ2-7, with 7 positions matching TRBD1. Trimming cost V 6 bases and J 6 bases; bases outside gene matches: 8. Germline lookup yields CDR1 MDHEN and CDR2 SYDVKM. This CDR3 is 13 amino acids long. The CDR3 sequence is CASSRLTGTEQYV. The CDR3 coding sequence is TGTGCCAGCAGCCGCCTGACAGGGACCGAGCAGTACGTC.